This passage covers 18 T cell receptor beta chains from one sample sequenced in a study of T cell responses to AZD1222 COVID-19 vaccine. TCRdb keeps only in-frame clones here, not all; method: immunoSEQ multiplex PCR. The sample yields approximately 150,000 clones, approximately 90% seen once. The sequencing used peripheral blood, collected on day 0 of AZD1222 vaccination. These receptors all stem from an adult in good health.

As to this clone: One end of the junction varies from germline; a read error may be responsible. The gene calls are TRBV4-1 and TRBJ1-2; D call uncertain. The CDR3 is 12 amino acids. Germline CDR1 and CDR2: MGHRA and YSYEKL. The CDR3 sequence is CASSQDGRRRNF. The CDR3 DNA sequence: TGCGCCAGCAGCCAAGATGGCCGAAGGAGGAACTTC.

This chain links TRBV6-5 with TRBJ2-7; tentatively, D is TRBD1 (5 bases). CDR1 is MNHEY, CDR2 SVGAGI, per germline. Deletions cut 6 bases from V and 2 bases from J, with 17 bases between. The CDR3 is 15 residues long. In DNA, the CDR3 is TGTGCCAGCAGGTCTGGGTGGCAGGGTACCTACGAGCAGTACTTC. This encodes CASRSGWQGTYEQYF.

The rearrangement uses TRBV7-2 and TRBJ2-7, with no clear D. V was cut by 0 bases and J by 1 base, with 13 bases left in between. Looked up from germline, CDR1 is SGHTA and CDR2 is FQGNSA. The CDR3 runs to 16 residues. The CDR3 nucleotides are TGTGCCAGCAGCTTAGCTGGACCCTGGGGTTCCTACGAGCAGTACTTC. Amino acid sequence: CASSLAGPWGSYEQYF.

This clone was picked up one time. The V gene is TRBV5-6, the J gene TRBJ1-4; no clear D. The V gene's germline CDR1 is SGHDT and CDR2 YYEEEE. CDR3 length: 14 amino acids. Trimming took 4 bases from V and 6 from J, leaving 13 bases between them. Here the CDR3 reads CASSLEGLDEKLFF. The CDR3 region has the DNA TGTGCCAGCAGCCTTGAGGGATTGGATGAAAAACTGTTTTTT.

This clone appeared a few times. The V gene is TRBV11-2, the J gene TRBJ1-1, with D possibly being TRBD1 (5 bases). The CDR3 is made up of 14 amino acids. Germline V gene lookup returns CDR1 SGHAT and CDR2 FQNNGV. The V and J ends lost 5 bases and 1 base respectively, with 11 bases between them. The CDR3 reads CASSRVGGNTEAFF. The CDR3 DNA sequence: TGTGCCAGCAGCCGGGTTGGGGGGAACACTGAAGCTTTCTTT.

The chain recombines TRBV9 with TRBJ2-2; 12 nucleotides match TRBD2. Germline V gene lookup returns CDR1 SGDLS and CDR2 YYNGEE. V lost 3 bases and J lost 6; bases outside the gene matches: 3. The CDR3 length is 15 residues. The CDR3, as DNA: TGTGCCAGCAGCGCCGCTAGCGGGAGGGCCGGGGAGCTGTTTTTT. Its translation is CASSAASGRAGELFF. Complete variable domain (other parts from reference TRBV9 and TRBJ2-2): DSGVTQTPKHLITATGQRVTLRCSPRSGDLSVYWYQQSLDQGLQFLIQYYNGEERAKGNILERFSAQQFPDLHSELNLSSLELGDSALYFCASSAASGRAGELFFGEGSRLTVL.

The rearrangement uses TRBV6-2 or TRBV6-3 and TRBJ2-5; 7 bases map to TRBD1. This CDR3 is 13 amino acids long. CDR1 and CDR2 (germline): MNHEY, SVGEGT. J was trimmed by 4 bases and V by 6 bases; bases with no gene match: 5. The CDR3 reads CASSLDRPETQYF. For the CDR3, the DNA is TGTGCCAGCAGCTTGGACAGGCCAGAGACCCAGTACTTC.

The chain is built from TRBV18 and TRBJ2-7, with 11 bases identical to TRBD2. Germline V gene lookup returns CDR1 KGHSH and CDR2 LQKENI. The trim removed 6 bases at V and 3 bases at J, leaving 7 bases unmatched. The CDR3 covers 15 residues. CDR3 DNA sequence: TGTGCCAGCTCTCCCACTAGCGGGAGTATCTACGAGCAGTACTTC. It is translated as CASSPTSGSIYEQYF.

The J gene is TRBJ2-6, the V gene TRBV9; D tentatively reads TRBD1 or TRBD2 (5 bases each). The V and J ends lost 4 bases and 1 base respectively, with 24 bases between them. There are 20 residues in the CDR3. Germline CDR1 reads SGDLS; CDR2 reads YYNGEE. In nucleotides, the CDR3 is TGTGCCAGCAGCCCCAAGACCCCGGGACGATCGTCGTCTGGGGCCAACGTCCTGACTTTC. Protein sequence: CASSPKTPGRSSSGANVLTF.

This chain links TRBV28 with TRBJ1-5; tentative D call: TRBD1 (6 bases). Germline CDR1 and CDR2: MDHEN and SYDVKM. The CDR3 totals 14 residues. Trimming shortened V by 11 bases and J by 2 bases, and 16 bases separated the two germline ends. The CDR3 spells CACHRAPGNQPQHF. The CDR3 nucleotides are TGTGCCTGTCACAGGGCCCCAGGCAATCAGCCCCAGCATTTT.

The chain carries TRBV15 and TRBJ2-7; 7 nucleotides agree with TRBD1. The CDR3 has 12 residues. The J segment lost 5 bases and the V segment lost 3 bases, leaving 1 base of the junction unmatched. Germline V gives CDR1 LNHNV, CDR2 YYDKDF (reference sequence). The CDR3 nucleotides are TGTGCCACCAGCAGGACAGGGAACGAGCAGTACTTC. It yields the protein CATSRTGNEQYF.

V and J are TRBV7-8 and TRBJ2-3; D is perhaps TRBD1 (6 bases). The CDR3 contains 15 residues. V was pared by 7 bases and J by 6 bases, with 20 bases between. CDR1 is SGHVS, CDR2 FQNEAQ, per germline. DNA for the CDR3: TGTGCCAGCAACCCGGACAGCCGTGTATGGGATACGCAGTATTTT. Its protein is CASNPDSRVWDTQYF. The complete variable domain, with remaining parts taken from reference TRBV7-8 and TRBJ2-3, reads GAGVSQSPRYKVAKRGQDVALRCDPISGHVSLFWYQQALGQGPEFLTYFQNEAQLDKSGLPSDRFFAERPEGSVSTLKIQRTQQEDSAVYLCASNPDSRVWDTQYFGPGTRLTVL.

V gene TRBV6-2 or TRBV6-3 combines with J gene TRBJ2-7, with D perhaps TRBD1 (6 bases). V was clipped by 4 bases and J by 5 bases, with 9 bases between them. Germline V CDR1 and CDR2: MNHEY, SVGEGT. The CDR3 spans 12 residues. The CDR3 coding sequence is TGTGCCAGCAGTTCCAGGGGTCACGAGCAGTACTTC. This encodes CASSSRGHEQYF.

The chain carries TRBV19 and TRBJ2-3; TRBD2 aligns across 9 bases. J was trimmed by 6 bases and V by 3 bases; bases with no gene match: 7. CDR1 is LNHDA, CDR2 SQIVND, per germline (reference sequence). The CDR3 covers 15 residues. Here the CDR3 DNA reads TGTGCCAGTAGTATGATGGCGGGAGGGTACGATACGCAGTATTTT. The encoded protein is CASSMMAGGYDTQYF.

Only a few counts were recorded for this clone. The V call is TRBV9, the J call TRBJ1-2; D is unclear. Per germline, CDR1 SGDLS and CDR2 YYNGEE. This CDR3 region has 16 residues. The V end was cut by 4 bases, the J end by 5 bases, with 21 bases between. CDR3 nucleotide sequence: TGTGCCAGCAGCCCGACGATTGTTCCTGGGAAGTATGGCTACACCTTC. Amino acid sequence: CASSPTIVPGKYGYTF.

The chain joins TRBV2 to TRBJ2-2, with TRBD1 identical over 9 bases. From germline, CDR1 is SNHLY and CDR2 FYNNEI. This CDR3 is built from 15 residues. With 6 bases clipped from V and 7 bases from J, the junction kept 9 bases outside the gene matches. For the CDR3, the DNA is TGTGCCAGCAGATGGGGACAGGGACCTGTCGGGGAGCTGTTTTTT. It translates to CASRWGQGPVGELFF.

This clone was observed once. The chain carries TRBV7-2 and TRBJ2-7; 11 bases line up with TRBD2. Germline CDR1 SGHTA, CDR2 FQGNSA. V lost 1 base, J lost 6 bases, and 2 bases stayed unmatched. The CDR3 sequence is 14 residues long. As DNA, the CDR3 is TGTGCCAGCAGCTTAGTGACTAGCGGGACCGAGCAGTACTTC. This codes for CASSLVTSGTEQYF.

This clone appeared once. The V gene is TRBV5-1, the J gene TRBJ2-5; TRBD2 matches 8 bases. The CDR3 has 15 amino acids. Germline trimming cut 3 bases from V and 4 bases from J; bases unmatched to any gene: 8. Germline loops: CDR1 SGHRS, CDR2 YFSETQ. The CDR3 DNA reads TGCGCCAGCAGCTGGGGGACTAGTGGTCCAGAGACCCAGTACTTC. It translates to CASSWGTSGPETQYF.